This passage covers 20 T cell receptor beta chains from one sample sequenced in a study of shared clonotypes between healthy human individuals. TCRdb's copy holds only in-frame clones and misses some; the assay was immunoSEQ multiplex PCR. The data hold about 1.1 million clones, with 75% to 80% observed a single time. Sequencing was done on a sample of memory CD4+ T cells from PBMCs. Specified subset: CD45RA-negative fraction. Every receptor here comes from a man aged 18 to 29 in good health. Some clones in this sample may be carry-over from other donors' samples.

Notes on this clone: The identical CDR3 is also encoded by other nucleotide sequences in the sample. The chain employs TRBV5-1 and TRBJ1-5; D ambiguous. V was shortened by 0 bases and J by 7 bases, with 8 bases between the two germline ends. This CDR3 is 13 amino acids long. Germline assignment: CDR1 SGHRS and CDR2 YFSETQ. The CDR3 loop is CASSLGGGQPQHF. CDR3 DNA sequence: TGCGCCAGCAGCTTGGGGGGAGGCCAGCCCCAGCATTTT.

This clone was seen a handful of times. Written as DNA, the CDR3 is TGTGCCAGCAGTGTAGAACTCCAAGAGACCCAGTACTTC. It codes for CASSVELQETQYF. The chain recombines TRBV2 with TRBJ2-5, with unresolved D. CDR1 is SNHLY and CDR2 is FYNNEI in the germline V gene. CDR3 length: 13 residues. The ends were cut back, 4 bases at V and 1 base at J, with 7 bases in the middle.

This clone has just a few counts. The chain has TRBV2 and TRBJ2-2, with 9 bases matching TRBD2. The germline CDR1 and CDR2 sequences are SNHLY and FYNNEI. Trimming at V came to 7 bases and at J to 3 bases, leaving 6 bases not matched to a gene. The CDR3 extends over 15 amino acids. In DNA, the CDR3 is TGTGCCAGCACGGGGACTAGCCTACACACCGGGGAGCTGTTTTTT. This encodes CASTGTSLHTGELFF.

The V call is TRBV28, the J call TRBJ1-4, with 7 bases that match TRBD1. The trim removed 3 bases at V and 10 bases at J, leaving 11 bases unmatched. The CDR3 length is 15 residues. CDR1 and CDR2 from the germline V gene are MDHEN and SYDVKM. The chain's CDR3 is CASSFRQGSPVKLFF. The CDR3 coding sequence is TGTGCCAGCAGTTTCCGACAGGGTTCCCCCGTAAAACTGTTTTTT. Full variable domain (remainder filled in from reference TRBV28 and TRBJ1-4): DVKVTQSSRYLVKRTGEKVFLECVQDMDHENMFWYRQDPGLGLRLIYFSYDVKMKEKGDIPEGYSVSREKKERFSLILESASTNQTSMYLCASSFRQGSPVKLFFGSGTQLSVL.

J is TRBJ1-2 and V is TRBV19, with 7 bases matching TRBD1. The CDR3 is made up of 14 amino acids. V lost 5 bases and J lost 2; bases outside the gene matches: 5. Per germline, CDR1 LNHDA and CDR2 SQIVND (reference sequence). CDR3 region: CASSRDRANYGYTF. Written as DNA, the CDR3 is TGTGCCAGTAGTCGTGACAGGGCCAACTATGGCTACACCTTC.

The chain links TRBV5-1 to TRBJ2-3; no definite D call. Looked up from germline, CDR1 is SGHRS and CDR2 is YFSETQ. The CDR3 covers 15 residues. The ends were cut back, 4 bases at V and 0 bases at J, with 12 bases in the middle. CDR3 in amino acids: CASSQRLDSTDTQYF. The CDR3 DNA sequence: TGCGCCAGCAGCCAGAGGCTTGACAGCACAGATACGCAGTATTTT.

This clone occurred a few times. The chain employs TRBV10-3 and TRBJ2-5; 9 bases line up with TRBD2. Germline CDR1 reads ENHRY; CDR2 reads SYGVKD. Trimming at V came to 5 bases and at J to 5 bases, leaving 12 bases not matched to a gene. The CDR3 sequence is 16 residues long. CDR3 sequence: CAISSASGTPVETQYF. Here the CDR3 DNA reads TGTGCCATCAGTTCCGCTAGCGGGACCCCCGTGGAGACCCAGTACTTC.

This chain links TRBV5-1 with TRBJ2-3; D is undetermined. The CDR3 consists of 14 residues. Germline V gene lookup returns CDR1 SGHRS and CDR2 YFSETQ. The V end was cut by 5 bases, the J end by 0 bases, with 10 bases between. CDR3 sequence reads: CASRAEASTDTQYF. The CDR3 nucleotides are TGCGCCAGCAGGGCAGAGGCTAGCACAGATACGCAGTATTTT.

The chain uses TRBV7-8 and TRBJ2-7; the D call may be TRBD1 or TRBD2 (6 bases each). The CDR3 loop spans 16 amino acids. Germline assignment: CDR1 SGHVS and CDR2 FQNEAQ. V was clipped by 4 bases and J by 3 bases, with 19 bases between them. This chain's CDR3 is CASSSGASRGVYEQYF. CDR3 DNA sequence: TGTGCCAGCAGCTCGGGAGCGAGCAGGGGTGTCTACGAGCAGTACTTC.

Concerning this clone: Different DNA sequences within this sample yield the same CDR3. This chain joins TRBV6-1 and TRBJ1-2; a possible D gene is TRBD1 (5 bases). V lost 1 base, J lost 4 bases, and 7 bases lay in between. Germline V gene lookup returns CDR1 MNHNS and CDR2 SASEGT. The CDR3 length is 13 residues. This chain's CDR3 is CASSEGGGYGYTF. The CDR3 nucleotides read TGTGCCAGCAGTGAAGGTGGGGGCTATGGCTACACCTTC.

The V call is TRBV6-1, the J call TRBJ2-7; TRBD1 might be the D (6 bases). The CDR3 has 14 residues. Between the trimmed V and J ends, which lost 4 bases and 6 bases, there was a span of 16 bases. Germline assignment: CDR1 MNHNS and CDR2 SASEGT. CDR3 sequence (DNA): TGTGCCAGCAGTGGCCGAGGGGGTATAGGCGAGCAGTACTTC. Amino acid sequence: CASSGRGGIGEQYF.

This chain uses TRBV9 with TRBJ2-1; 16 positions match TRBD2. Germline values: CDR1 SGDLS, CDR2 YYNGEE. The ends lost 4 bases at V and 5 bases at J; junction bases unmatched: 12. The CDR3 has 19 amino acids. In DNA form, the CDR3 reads TGTGCCAGCAGCCCCAGGCCGGGACTAGCGGGAGGGCCCCACAATGAGCAGTTCTTC. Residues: CASSPRPGLAGGPHNEQFF.

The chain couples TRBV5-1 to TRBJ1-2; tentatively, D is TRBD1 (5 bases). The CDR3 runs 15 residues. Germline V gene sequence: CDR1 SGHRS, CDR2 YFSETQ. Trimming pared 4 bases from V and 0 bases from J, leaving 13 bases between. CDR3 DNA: TGCGCCAGCAGCCCTTTGGCAGGGACTAACTATGGCTACACCTTC. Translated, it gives CASSPLAGTNYGYTF.

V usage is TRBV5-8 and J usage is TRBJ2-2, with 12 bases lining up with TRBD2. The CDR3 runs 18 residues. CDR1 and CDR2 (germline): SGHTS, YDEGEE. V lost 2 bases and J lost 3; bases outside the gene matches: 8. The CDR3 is CASSFTSGRLRDTGELFF. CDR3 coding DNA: TGTGCCAGCAGCTTTACTAGCGGGAGGTTAAGGGACACCGGGGAGCTGTTTTTT.

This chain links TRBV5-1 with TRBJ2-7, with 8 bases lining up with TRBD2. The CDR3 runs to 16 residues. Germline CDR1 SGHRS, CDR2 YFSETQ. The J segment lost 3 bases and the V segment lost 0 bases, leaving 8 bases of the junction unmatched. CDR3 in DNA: TGCGCCAGCAGCTTGGGGGGACTAGTGGGTCTCTACGAGCAGTACTTC. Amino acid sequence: CASSLGGLVGLYEQYF.

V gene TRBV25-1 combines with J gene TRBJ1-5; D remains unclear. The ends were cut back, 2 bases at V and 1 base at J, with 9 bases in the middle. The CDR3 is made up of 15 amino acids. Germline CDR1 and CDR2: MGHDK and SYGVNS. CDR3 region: CASSEALGSNQPQHF. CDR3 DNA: TGTGCCAGCAGTGAAGCCCTCGGCAGCAATCAGCCCCAGCATTTT.

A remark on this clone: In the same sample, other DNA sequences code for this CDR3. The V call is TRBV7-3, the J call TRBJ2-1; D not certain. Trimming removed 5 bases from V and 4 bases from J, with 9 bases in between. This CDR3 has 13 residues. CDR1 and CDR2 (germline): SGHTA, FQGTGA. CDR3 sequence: CASSPGFYNEQFF. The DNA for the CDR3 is TGTGCCAGCAGCCCCGGATTTTACAATGAGCAGTTCTTC.

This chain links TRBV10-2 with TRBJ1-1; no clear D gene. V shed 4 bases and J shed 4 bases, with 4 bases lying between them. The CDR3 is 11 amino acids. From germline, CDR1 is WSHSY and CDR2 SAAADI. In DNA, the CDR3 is TGCGCCAGCAGTGTTTTCACTGAAGCTTTCTTT. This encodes CASSVFTEAFF.

CDR3 loop: CASSQGRLETYYEQYF. CDR3 in DNA: TGCGCCAGCAGCCAAGGGCGGTTGGAGACGTACTACGAGCAGTACTTC. The genes are TRBV4-3 and TRBJ2-7; D is undetermined. The CDR3 runs to 16 residues. The germline V and J ends were trimmed by 1 base and 3 bases, with 16 bases remaining between them. Looked up from germline, CDR1 is LGHNA and CDR2 is YSLEER.

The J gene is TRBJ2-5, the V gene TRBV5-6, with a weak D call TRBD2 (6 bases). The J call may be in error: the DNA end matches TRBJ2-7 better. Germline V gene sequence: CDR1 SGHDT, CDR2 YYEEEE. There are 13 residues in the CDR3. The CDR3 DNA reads TGTGCCAGCAGCTTGGATTTCGGGGGCGAGCAGTACTTC. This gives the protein CASSLDFGGEQYF.